The 18 T cell receptor beta chains below were found in one sample sequenced in a study of T cell repertoires in cytomegalovirus infection. TCRdb fed the reads into MiXCR, producing one record per CDR3 protein. Among 120,000 to 150,000 distinct CDR3 sequences listed, roughly 6% were seen once. The sample was PBMCs. The source of these receptors is a human donor in good health (CMV status not recorded). Some clones in this sample may be carry-over from other donors' samples.

This rearrangement joins TRBV12-3 or TRBV12-4 to TRBJ1-2; no clear D gene. V lost 6 bases and J lost 8, with 16 bases in between. The CDR3 length is 13 residues. DNA of the CDR3: TGTGCCAGCAGGGGAGACGGTACCGACGGCTACACCTTC. Translation gives CASRGDGTDGYTF.

The sample holds many counts of this clonotype. V usage is TRBV14 and J usage is TRBJ2-7; no reliable D call. The CDR3 runs 11 residues. The germline V gene encodes CDR1 SGHDN and CDR2 FVKESK. Trimming cost V 8 bases and J 2 bases, with 7 bases left between them. The CDR3 spells CASGQTYEQYF. The CDR3, as DNA: TGTGCCAGCGGTCAGACCTACGAGCAGTACTTC. The full variable domain, its missing parts supplied by reference TRBV14 and TRBJ2-7, is EAGVTQFPSHSVIEKGQTVTLRCDPISGHDNLYWYRRVMGKEIKFLLHFVKESKQDESGMPNNRFLAERTGGTYSTLKVQPAELEDSGVYFCASGQTYEQYFGPGTRLTVT.

This clonotype was counted ten times or more. The chain uses TRBV7-2 and TRBJ2-3, with D hard to call. V was trimmed by 2 bases and J by 8 bases, leaving 5 bases between them. The germline V gene encodes CDR1 SGHTA and CDR2 FQGNSA. The CDR3 consists of 11 residues. The CDR3 protein is CASSLLVTQYF. Written as DNA, the CDR3 is TGTGCCAGCAGCTTATTAGTTACGCAGTATTTT.

This clonotype was recorded a few times. The V gene is TRBV12-3 or TRBV12-4, the J gene TRBJ1-1; D gene ambiguous. CDR3 length: 14 amino acids. Trimming pared 2 bases from V and 4 bases from J, leaving 11 bases between. The CDR3 loop is CASSLRGRATEAFF. CDR3 sequence (DNA): TGTGCCAGCAGTTTAAGAGGGAGGGCCACTGAAGCTTTCTTT.

This clonotype was detected many times. The V and J genes are TRBV7-2 and TRBJ1-1, with D possibly being TRBD1 (5 bases). The germline V gene encodes CDR1 SGHTA and CDR2 FQGNSA. The CDR3 is made up of 15 amino acids. Deletions cut 3 bases from V and 6 bases from J, with 17 bases between. The CDR3 coding sequence is TGTGCCAGCAGCTTCCTCCACGTTCGGGGCGCTGAAGCTTTCTTT. It codes for CASSFLHVRGAEAFF. Filled out from reference TRBV7-2 and TRBJ1-1, the complete variable domain reads GAGVSQSPSNKVTEKGKDVELRCDPISGHTALYWYRQSLGQGLEFLIYFQGNSAPDKSGLPSDRFSAERTGGSVSTLTIQRTQQEDSAVYLCASSFLHVRGAEAFFGQGTRLTVV.

This clonotype appeared many times. The genes are TRBV2 and TRBJ2-1; tentatively, D is TRBD2 (5 bases). The CDR3 length is 15 residues. Germline V lookup: CDR1 SNHLY, CDR2 FYNNEI. Deletions cut 4 bases from V and 5 bases from J, with 15 bases between. The CDR3 DNA reads as TGTGCCAGCAGTGGGGATCTAGCTTACGACAATGAGCAGTTCTTC. It is translated as CASSGDLAYDNEQFF.

The sample holds many counts of this clonotype. The CDR3, as DNA: TGTGCCAGCAGTTTCACAGGGATTGTGAACACTGAAGCTTTCTTT. Translation: CASSFTGIVNTEAFF. The rearrangement uses TRBV28 and TRBJ1-1, with D tentatively TRBD1 (6 bases). The ends were cut back, 3 bases at V and 0 bases at J, with 11 bases in the middle. Germline V gene sequence: CDR1 MDHEN, CDR2 SYDVKM. CDR3 length: 15 amino acids.

The rearrangement links TRBV29-1 to TRBJ1-4; weak D call: TRBD1 (5 bases). Germline CDR1 and CDR2: SQVTM and ANQGSEA. The CDR3 sequence is 14 residues long. The ends were cut back, 1 base at V and 7 bases at J, with 13 bases in the middle. The CDR3 region has the DNA TGCAGCGTTGAAGTAACTGGGGGGTCTGAAAAACTGTTTTTT. It specifies CSVEVTGGSEKLFF.

This clonotype was recorded at least ten times. J is TRBJ2-2 and V is TRBV19, with D maybe TRBD2 (6 bases). Germline V gene data show CDR1 as LNHDA and CDR2 as SQIVND (reference sequence). V lost 5 bases, J lost 2 bases, and 21 bases lay in between. This CDR3 region has 18 residues. Written as DNA, the CDR3 is TGTGCCAGTAGTGGGAGAAGGAGGGATCGACTTAACACCGGGGAGCTGTTTTTT. Encoded protein: CASSGRRRDRLNTGELFF.

This chain uses TRBV4-1 with TRBJ2-3; TRBD1 agrees at 7 bases. The CDR3 is made up of 15 amino acids. Germline V gives CDR1 MGHRA, CDR2 YSYEKL. Trimming cost V 5 bases and J 4 bases; bases outside gene matches: 9. CDR3: CASSYDRVSADTQYF. For the CDR3, the DNA is TGCGCCAGCAGCTACGACAGGGTATCTGCAGATACGCAGTATTTT.

The chain is built from TRBV24-1 and TRBJ1-2; no firm D call. Trimming took off 4 bases at V and 4 bases at J, with 3 bases between the two ends. Germline V CDR1 and CDR2: KGHDR, SFDVKD. The CDR3 contains 11 residues. CDR3 in DNA: TGTGCCACCAGTGACGGCTATGGCTACACCTTC. Its protein is CATSDGYGYTF.

Many counts were recorded for this clonotype. J is TRBJ1-1 and V is TRBV3-1; no firm D call. Germline V CDR1 and CDR2: LGHDT, YNNKEL (reference sequence). Trimming shortened V by 4 bases and J by 7 bases, and 10 bases separated the two germline ends. The CDR3 totals 12 residues. The CDR3 nucleotides read TGTGCCAGCAGCCCCGGACGGTTTGAAGCTTTCTTT. Translating gives CASSPGRFEAFF.

The table lists this clonotype with many counts. The chain has TRBV11-3 and TRBJ2-1; perhaps TRBD1 as D (6 bases). Trimming stripped 4 bases from V and 8 bases from J, with 18 bases between. The CDR3 is made up of 15 amino acids. The germline V gene encodes CDR1 SGHNT and CDR2 YENEEA. The CDR3 nucleotides read TGTGCCAGCAGCTCGAGGCAGGGGACGTCGGATGAGCAGTTCTTC. Translation: CASSSRQGTSDEQFF. The whole variable domain, remainder taken from reference TRBV11-3 and TRBJ2-1, is EAGVVQSPRYKIIEKKQPVAFWCNPISGHNTLYWYLQNLGQGPELLIRYENEEAVDDSQLPKDRFSAERLKGVDSTLKIQPAELGDSAVYLCASSSRQGTSDEQFFGPGTRLTVL.

This clonotype has at least ten counts. The chain uses TRBV6-2 or TRBV6-3 and TRBJ2-5; no reliable D call. The CDR3 runs to 12 residues. The ends were cut back, 5 bases at V and 0 bases at J, with 4 bases in the middle. Germline CDR1 is MNHEY and CDR2 is SVGEGT. The CDR3 loop reads CASSANQETQYF. CDR3 coding DNA: TGTGCCAGCAGTGCGAACCAAGAGACCCAGTACTTC.

This clonotype appeared many times. The chain has TRBV10-3 and TRBJ2-7, with 9 bases lining up with TRBD1. CDR1 and CDR2 (germline): ENHRY, SYGVKD. With V trimmed by 8 bases and J by 0 bases, 5 bases remained unmatched. CDR3 length: 14 residues. CDR3 DNA: TGTGCCATCGCTGCGACAGGGGGCTCCTACGAGCAGTACTTC. Translated, it gives CAIAATGGSYEQYF.

This clonotype was detected ten times or more. The chain couples TRBV7-8 to TRBJ2-6, with TRBD1 matching over 8 bases. Looked up from germline, CDR1 is SGHVS and CDR2 is FQNEAQ. This CDR3 region has 14 residues. V lost 6 bases, J lost 4 bases, and 2 bases stayed unmatched. CDR3 nucleotides: TGTGCCAGCAGGGGGGACAGGGGGGCCAACGTCCTGACTTTC. Translation gives CASRGDRGANVLTF. Based on the CDR3 plus reference TRBV7-8 and TRBJ2-6, the full variable domain is GAGVSQSPRYKVAKRGQDVALRCDPISGHVSLFWYQQALGQGPEFLTYFQNEAQLDKSGLPSDRFFAERPEGSVSTLKIQRTQQEDSAVYLCASRGDRGANVLTFGAGSRLTVL.

In its sample, this clonotype was seen many times. The chain combines TRBV7-3 with TRBJ2-1; possible D gene TRBD2, 7 bases. The V end lost 2 bases, the J end lost 5 bases, and 16 bases lay between the germline ends. There are 16 residues in the CDR3. CDR1 SGHTA and CDR2 FQGTGA come from the germline V gene. CDR3 nucleotides: TGTGCCAGCAGCTTAGTAAGGGGGGGGCCCAACAATGAGCAGTTCTTC. It is translated as CASSLVRGGPNNEQFF. Full variable domain (missing parts from reference TRBV7-3 and TRBJ2-1): GAGVSQTPSNKVTEKGKYVELRCDPISGHTALYWYRQSLGQGPEFLIYFQGTGAADDSGLPNDRFFAVRPEGSVSTLKIQRTERGDSAVYLCASSLVRGGPNNEQFFGPGTRLTVL.

This clonotype has ten or more counts. The chain joins TRBV7-3 to TRBJ2-1; D is unresolved. CDR1 is SGHTA, CDR2 FQGTGA, per germline. This CDR3 is 13 amino acids long. The germline V and J ends were trimmed by 2 bases and 6 bases, with 8 bases remaining between them. This chain's CDR3 is CASSLGPINEQFF. The DNA of the CDR3 is TGTGCCAGCAGCTTAGGGCCCATCAATGAGCAGTTCTTC. Full variable domain (outside the CDR3, taken from reference TRBV7-3 and TRBJ2-1): GAGVSQTPSNKVTEKGKYVELRCDPISGHTALYWYRQSLGQGPEFLIYFQGTGAADDSGLPNDRFFAVRPEGSVSTLKIQRTERGDSAVYLCASSLGPINEQFFGPGTRLTVL.